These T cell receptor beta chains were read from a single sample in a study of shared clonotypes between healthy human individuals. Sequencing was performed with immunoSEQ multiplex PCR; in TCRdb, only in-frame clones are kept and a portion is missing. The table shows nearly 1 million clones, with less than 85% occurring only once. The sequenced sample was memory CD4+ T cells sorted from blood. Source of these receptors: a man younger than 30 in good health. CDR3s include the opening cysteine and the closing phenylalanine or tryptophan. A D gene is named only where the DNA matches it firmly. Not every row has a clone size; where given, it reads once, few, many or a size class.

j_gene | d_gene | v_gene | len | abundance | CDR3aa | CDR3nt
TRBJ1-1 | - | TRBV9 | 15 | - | CASSVDSRANTEAFF | TGTGCCAGCAGCGTAGATAGCAGGGCGAACACTGAAGCTTTCTTT
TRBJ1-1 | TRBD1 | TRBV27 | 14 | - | CASSFGTGGNEAFF | TGTGCCAGCAGTTTTGGGACAGGGGGGAATGAAGCTTTCTTT
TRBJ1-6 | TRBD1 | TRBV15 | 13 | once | CATLDRFNSPLHF | TGTGCCACTTTGGACAGGTTTAATTCACCCCTCCACTTT
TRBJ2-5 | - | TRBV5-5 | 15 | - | CASSLLQGTGETQYF | TGTGCCAGCAGCTTGTTACAGGGAACAGGAGAGACCCAGTACTTC
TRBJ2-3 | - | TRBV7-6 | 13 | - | CASSLVVADTQYF | TGTGCCAGCAGCTTAGTAGTTGCAGATACGCAGTATTTT
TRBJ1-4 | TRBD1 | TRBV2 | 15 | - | CASSETDRGGEKLFF | TGTGCCAGCAGTGAAACGGACAGGGGAGGAGAAAAACTGTTTTTT
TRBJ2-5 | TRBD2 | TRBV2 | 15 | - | CASSPGTSVQETQYF | TGTGCCAGCAGTCCCGGGACTAGCGTCCAAGAGACCCAGTACTTC
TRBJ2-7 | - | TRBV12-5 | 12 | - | CASGLSLSEQYF | TGTGCTAGTGGTTTGTCCCTGTCCGAGCAGTACTTC
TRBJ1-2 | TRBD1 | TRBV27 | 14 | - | CASDDFDRGAGYTF | TGTGCCAGCGACGATTTCGACAGGGGAGCTGGCTACACCTTC
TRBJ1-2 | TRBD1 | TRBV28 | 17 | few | CASSLDGQGPANYGYTF | TGTGCCAGCAGTTTGGACGGACAGGGCCCAGCTAACTATGGCTACACCTTC
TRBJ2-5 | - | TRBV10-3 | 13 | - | CAISESRGETQYF | TGTGCCATCAGTGAGTCTAGGGGCGAGACCCAGTACTTC
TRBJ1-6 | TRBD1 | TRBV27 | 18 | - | CASRSGTGGESNNSPLHF | TGTGCCAGCAGGTCCGGGACAGGGGGGGAGAGTAATAATTCACCCCTCCACTTT
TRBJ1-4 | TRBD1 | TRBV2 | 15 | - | CASSRGQALGEKLFF | TGTGCCAGCAGCCGGGGACAGGCCCTAGGGGAAAAACTGTTTTTT
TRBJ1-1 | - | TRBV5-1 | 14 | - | CASSLGDMNTEAFF | TGCGCCAGCAGCTTGGGGGACATGAACACTGAAGCTTTCTTT
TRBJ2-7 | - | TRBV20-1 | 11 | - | CSAGTSYEQYF | TGCAGTGCTGGGACTTCCTACGAGCAGTACTTC
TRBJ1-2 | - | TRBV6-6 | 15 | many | CASSYGGDYNYGYTF | TGTGCCAGCAGTTACGGGGGGGATTATAACTATGGCTACACCTTC
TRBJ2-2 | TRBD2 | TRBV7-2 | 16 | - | CASSLWAGGPTGELFF | TGTGCCAGCAGCTTATGGGCGGGAGGGCCGACCGGGGAGCTGTTTTTT
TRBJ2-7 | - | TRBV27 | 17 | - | CASRGLDRSLLTYEQYF | TGTGCCAGCAGAGGGCTCGACAGGTCCCTTTTGACCTACGAGCAGTACTTC
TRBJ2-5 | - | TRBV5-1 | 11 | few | CASSGKETQYF | TGCGCCAGCAGCGGTAAAGAGACCCAGTACTTC
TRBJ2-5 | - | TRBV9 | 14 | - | CASSVAPGPETQYF | TGTGCCAGCAGCGTAGCGCCAGGACCGGAGACCCAGTACTTC
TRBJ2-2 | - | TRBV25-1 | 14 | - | CASSESGYTGELFF | TGTGCCAGCAGTGAATCCGGATACACCGGGGAGCTGTTTTTT
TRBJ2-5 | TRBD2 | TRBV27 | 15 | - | CASSFELAGQETQYF | TGTGCCAGCAGTTTCGAACTAGCGGGGCAAGAGACCCAGTACTTC
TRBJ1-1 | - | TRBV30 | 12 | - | CAWNDRYTEAFF | TGTGCCTGGAATGACCGTTACACTGAAGCTTTCTTT
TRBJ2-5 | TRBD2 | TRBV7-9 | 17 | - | CASRPLISGTKEETQYF | TGTGCCAGCAGGCCCTTAATCAGCGGGACCAAGGAAGAGACCCAGTACTTC
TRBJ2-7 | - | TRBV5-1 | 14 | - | CASARTPSNYEQYF | TGCGCCAGCGCACGGACTCCGAGTAACTACGAGCAGTACTTC
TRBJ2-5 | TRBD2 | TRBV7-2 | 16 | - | CASSLVSSGGSKTQYF | TGTGCCAGCAGCTTAGTGTCTAGCGGGGGGTCTAAGACCCAGTACTTC